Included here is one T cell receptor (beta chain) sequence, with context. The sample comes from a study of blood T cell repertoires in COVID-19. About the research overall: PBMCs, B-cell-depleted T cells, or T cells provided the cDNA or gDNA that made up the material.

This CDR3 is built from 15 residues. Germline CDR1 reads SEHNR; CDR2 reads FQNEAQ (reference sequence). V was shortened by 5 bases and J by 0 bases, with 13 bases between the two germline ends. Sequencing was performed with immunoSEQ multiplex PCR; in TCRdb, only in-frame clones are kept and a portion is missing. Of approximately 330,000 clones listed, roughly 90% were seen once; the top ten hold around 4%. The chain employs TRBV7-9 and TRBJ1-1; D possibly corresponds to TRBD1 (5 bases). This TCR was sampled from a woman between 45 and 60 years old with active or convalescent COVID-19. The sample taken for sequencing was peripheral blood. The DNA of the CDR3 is TGTGCCAGCAGCACAAGGACACTTTTGAACACTGAAGCTTTCTTT. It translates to CASSTRTLLNTEAFF.